These 2 T cell receptor beta chains came from one sample sequenced in a study of control samples from healthy donors and cancer patients. This table comes from immunoSEQ multiplex PCR, and its TCRdb copy is limited to in-frame clones, with some not included. This sample yields about 100,000 clones, of which 85% are seen a single time; 15% to 20% belongs to the top ten. Sequenced input: blood. The source is a man aged 25-45 years in good health.

Comment on this clone: Other DNA sequences in this specimen translate into the identical CDR3. The rearrangement uses TRBV7-2 and TRBJ2-3; 8 bases are shared with TRBD2. Germline lookup yields CDR1 SGHTA and CDR2 FQGNSA. The ends lost 5 bases at V and 2 bases at J; junction bases unmatched: 6. There are 15 residues in the CDR3. The chain's CDR3 is CASSGRGGFTDTQYF. The CDR3 DNA reads TGTGCCAGCAGCGGACGCGGGGGGTTCACAGATACGCAGTATTTT.

The V call is TRBV6-5, the J call TRBJ2-7; 7 bases map to TRBD2. This CDR3 spans 13 amino acids. The germline V gene has CDR1 MNHEY and CDR2 SVGAGI. After removal of 6 bases from V and 4 bases from J, the junction contained 6 bases not matched to a gene. The CDR3 loop reads CASSPGGVYEQYF. Here the CDR3 DNA reads TGTGCCAGCAGCCCGGGGGGTGTTTACGAGCAGTACTTC.